This T cell receptor (beta chain) comes out of a study of T cell repertoires in cytomegalovirus infection (dated by TCRdb to the late 2010s). Background on the whole study: Donor HLA type was relevant to the analysis, as public TCR beta signatures indicated carriage of CMV infection together with the matching HLA type. Overall study outcomes, separate from this receptor: In both this cohort and an independent roughly 350-donor cohort, the cumulative frequency of public TCR beta family members distinguished carriers of CMV infection plus the relevant HLA type. The ex vivo response was dominated by HLA-C-restricted CMV-specific TCR beta clonotypes, and the single most frequent clonotype in two of eight donors was supplied by these HLA-C-restricted clonotypes.

This sample was sequenced with an Illumina HiSeq 1500. The raw public reads went through TCRdb reprocessing: fastp at Q25, MiXCR clone calling, in-frame beta chains kept. Duplicate CDR3 protein sequences are folded into a single record with the most common DNA and genes. In this sample the table shows about 450,000 distinct CDR3 sequences, around 32% of which occur a single time. The ten largest clones represent about an eighth of the sample. Trimming removed 6 bases from V and 0 bases from J; the gene matches leave 3 bases unexplained. CDR1 and CDR2 (MNHNS, SASEGT) derive from the germline V gene. The CDR3 spans 14 residues, from the cysteine through the phenylalanine. Only CDR3 DNA remains: 42 bases, in frame from the first base. This clonotype was counted between two and nine times. The clone's antigen remains unknown. No base quality values were provided; no much bigger clone lies one nucleotide off.

This receptor was taken from a human donor in good health (CMV status not recorded). Some clones in this sample may be carry-over from other donors' samples. The material sequenced was PBMCs. The V and J genes are TRBV6-1 and TRBJ2-7; 9 middle bases align to TRBD1. CDR3 loop: CASRGTGYSYEQYF. The DNA sequence is as follows: TGTGCCAGCAGGGGGACAGGGTACTCCTACGAGCAGTACTTC.